One sample yielded the 26 T cell receptor beta chains listed below, sequenced in a study of T cell responses to AZD1222 COVID-19 vaccine. The method was immunoSEQ multiplex PCR; TCRdb's version includes in-frame clones alone and lacks a portion of them. Of fewer than 90,000 clones in the sample, roughly 84% were seen once. The input for sequencing was peripheral blood, taken 28 days after the second AZD1222 dose. These receptor sequences come from an adult who received the AZD1222 COVID-19 vaccine.

The V and J genes are TRBV10-2 and TRBJ2-5, with D uncertain. The CDR3 totals 14 residues. The V gene's germline CDR1 is WSHSY and CDR2 SAAADI. The V end was cut by 3 bases, the J end by 4 bases, with 12 bases between. CDR3 coding DNA: TGCGCCAGCAGTGAAAGTGGGGTACGAGAGACCCAGTACTTC. Residues: CASSESGVRETQYF.

V and J are TRBV5-1 and TRBJ2-7, with D unclear. This CDR3 comprises 13 residues. Germline assignment: CDR1 SGHRS and CDR2 YFSETQ. V was pared by 4 bases and J by 2 bases, with 10 bases between. The CDR3 region is CASSPAGTYEQYF. CDR3 DNA sequence: TGCGCCAGCAGCCCGGCAGGCACCTACGAGCAGTACTTC.

The rearrangement uses TRBV27 and TRBJ2-7, with 13 nucleotides matching TRBD2. The CDR3 is 15 residues long. Germline lookup yields CDR1 MNHEY and CDR2 SMNVEV (reference sequence). J was trimmed by 2 bases and V by 2 bases; bases with no gene match: 0. CDR3 loop: CASSLGTSGTYEQYF. The CDR3, as DNA: TGTGCCAGCAGTTTAGGGACTAGCGGGACCTACGAGCAGTACTTC.

This clone has a single count. CDR3 amino acids: CASSGVWGEGTGELFF. In DNA, the CDR3 is TGTGCCAGCAGTGGAGTCTGGGGGGAGGGGACCGGGGAGCTGTTTTTT. The chain employs TRBV6-1 and TRBJ2-2; 7 bases line up with TRBD2. CDR1 is MNHNS and CDR2 is SASEGT in the germline V gene. This CDR3 is built from 16 residues. Losses at the gene ends were 4 bases for V and 5 bases for J; bases not matched to a gene: 10.

The V call is TRBV7-2, the J call TRBJ2-7; no clear D gene. The germline V gene encodes CDR1 SGHTA and CDR2 FQGNSA. The CDR3 length is 14 residues. V lost 0 bases to trimming and J lost 2 bases, with 8 bases between them. The CDR3 reads CASSLAATAYEQYF. CDR3 DNA sequence: TGTGCCAGCAGCTTAGCGGCCACCGCCTACGAGCAGTACTTC.

This sequence joins TRBV11-3 and TRBJ2-1; D is uncertain. Germline lookup yields CDR1 SGHNT and CDR2 YENEEA. The CDR3 is made up of 15 amino acids. Trimming stripped 0 bases from V and 0 bases from J, with 6 bases between. This CDR3 reads CASSLESGSYNEQFF. The CDR3 DNA reads as TGTGCCAGCAGCTTAGAGTCAGGCTCCTACAATGAGCAGTTCTTC.

This chain links TRBV19 with TRBJ2-2; no reliable D call. This CDR3 has 13 amino acids. Trimming pared 0 bases from V and 8 bases from J, leaving 7 bases between. Looked up from germline, CDR1 is LNHDA and CDR2 is SQIVND (reference sequence). The CDR3 is CASSIDIVGELFF. DNA of the CDR3: TGTGCCAGTAGTATAGATATTGTGGGGGAGCTGTTTTTT.

This clone has only one observation. V is TRBV5-1 and J is TRBJ2-3; 10 bases agree with TRBD2. Trimming removed 9 bases from V and 8 bases from J; junction bases left unmatched: 12. This CDR3 spans 14 amino acids. Germline loops: CDR1 SGHRS, CDR2 YFSETQ. For the CDR3, the DNA is TGCGCCACCTCAGTAGCGGGGGGTAGGGTTACGCAGTATTTT. This codes for CATSVAGGRVTQYF. Variable domain in full (rest from reference TRBV5-1 and TRBJ2-3): KAGVTQTPRYLIKTRGQQVTLSCSPISGHRSVSWYQQTPGQGLQFLFEYFSETQRNKGNFPGRFSGRQFSNSRSEMNVSTLELGDSALYLCATSVAGGRVTQYFGPGTRLTVL.

The gene calls are TRBV4-1 and TRBJ1-5; maybe TRBD1 (5 bases). Trimming pared 6 bases from V and 0 bases from J, leaving 27 bases between. Germline CDR1 MGHRA, CDR2 YSYEKL. CDR3 length equals 20 residues. The chain's CDR3 is CASSQSREGRIQYSNQPQHF. The CDR3 coding sequence is TGCGCCAGCAGTCAAAGCCGAGAGGGACGGATACAATATAGCAATCAGCCCCAGCATTTT.

The V call is TRBV7-9, the J call TRBJ2-2; 7 bases match TRBD1. CDR3 length: 14 amino acids. The germline V gene encodes CDR1 SEHNR and CDR2 FQNEAQ (reference sequence). Unmatched junction bases numbered 3, after V lost 5 bases and J lost 3 bases. This CDR3 is CASSQQGYTGELFF. In DNA, the CDR3 is TGTGCCAGCAGCCAACAGGGGTACACCGGGGAGCTGTTTTTT.

The chain carries TRBV4-1 and TRBJ2-7; D not certain. CDR1 MGHRA and CDR2 YSYEKL come from the germline V gene. The CDR3 covers 16 residues. The ends were cut back, 1 base at V and 0 bases at J, with 13 bases in the middle. The CDR3 nucleotides are TGCGCCAGCAGCCAAGTTTCTAGGCAAGGCTCCTACGAGCAGTACTTC. This encodes CASSQVSRQGSYEQYF.

The J gene is TRBJ1-1, the V gene TRBV7-9; no firm D call. V was shortened by 1 base and J by 4 bases, with 4 bases between the two germline ends. The CDR3 spans 12 residues. Germline CDR1 and CDR2: SEHNR and FQNEAQ (reference sequence). The CDR3 is CASSLGSTEAFF. The CDR3 DNA sequence: TGTGCCAGCAGCTTAGGGAGCACTGAAGCTTTCTTT.

The rearrangement uses TRBV9 and TRBJ2-7; TRBD2 matches at 12 bases. The CDR3 consists of 15 residues. The germline gives CDR1 SGDLS, CDR2 YYNGEE. The V gene end was trimmed by 0 bases and the J gene end by 6 bases; junction bases not matched to a gene: 4. DNA of the CDR3: TGTGCCAGCAGCGTAGCTACTAGCGGGGGGACCGAGCAGTACTTC. Protein: CASSVATSGGTEQYF.

V and J are TRBV20-1 and TRBJ2-5; the D is unclear. Germline CDR1 is DFQATT and CDR2 is SNEGSKA (reference sequence). The CDR3 contains 10 residues. The V and J ends lost 3 bases and 5 bases respectively, with 4 bases between them. CDR3: CSASSETQYF. CDR3 nucleotides: TGCAGTGCTAGTTCGGAGACCCAGTACTTC.

The chain uses TRBV19 and TRBJ2-7; possibly TRBD2 for D (6 bases). Trimming removed 3 bases from V and 4 bases from J, with 13 bases in between. The CDR3 is 14 amino acids. CDR1 and CDR2 (germline): LNHDA, SQIVND (reference sequence). The CDR3 coding sequence is TGTGCCAGTAGTATTTCGGGACTTAGTTACGAGCAGTACTTC. Its translation is CASSISGLSYEQYF.

The V and J genes are TRBV10-3 and TRBJ1-4, with D possibly TRBD1 on 5 matching bases. The germline V gene has CDR1 ENHRY and CDR2 SYGVKD. Trimming pared 10 bases from V and 4 bases from J, leaving 13 bases between. The CDR3 spans 13 residues. The CDR3, as DNA: TGTGCCACTTCCGGGACGGGTAATGAAAAACTGTTTTTT. Its protein is CATSGTGNEKLFF.

This clone was seen a handful of times. This rearrangement joins TRBV28 to TRBJ2-1; D might be TRBD1 (6 bases). CDR3 length equals 15 residues. CDR1 and CDR2 (germline): MDHEN, SYDVKM. V lost 3 bases and J lost 0, with 9 bases in between. This CDR3 reads CASSFVDSSYNEQFF. The DNA for the CDR3 is TGTGCCAGCAGTTTTGTGGACAGCTCCTACAATGAGCAGTTCTTC.

The V and J genes are TRBV4-1 and TRBJ1-5, with D possibly matching TRBD1 (6 bases). The CDR3 is 17 residues long. The ends were cut back, 6 bases at V and 4 bases at J, with 22 bases in the middle. Germline CDR1 MGHRA, CDR2 YSYEKL. The CDR3 DNA reads as TGCGCCAGCAGAGGGGGGTTACAGGGTGAGGGGAATCAGCCCCAGCATTTT. This sequence encodes CASRGGLQGEGNQPQHF.

Only a few counts were recorded for this clone. This chain uses TRBV4-3 with TRBJ2-7; TRBD2 aligns across 8 bases. Trimming cost V 1 base and J 2 bases; bases outside gene matches: 7. Germline CDR1 is LGHNA and CDR2 is YSLEER. The CDR3 runs 16 residues. CDR3 DNA: TGCGCCAGCAGCCAAGTTGCGCGGGAGGTTCCCTACGAGCAGTACTTC. It translates to CASSQVAREVPYEQYF.

The rearrangement joins TRBV10-3 to TRBJ2-1; D gene uncertain. The CDR3 contains 13 residues. The germline V and J ends were trimmed by 3 bases and 6 bases, with 9 bases remaining between them. Germline CDR1 and CDR2: ENHRY and SYGVKD. The CDR3 protein is CAISDQYPNEQFF. In DNA, the CDR3 is TGTGCCATCAGTGACCAATACCCCAATGAGCAGTTCTTC.

The CDR3 reads CASSLISLDLGYEQYF. In DNA form, the CDR3 reads TGTGCCAGCAGTTTGATCAGTCTGGATTTAGGGTACGAGCAGTACTTC. The rearrangement uses TRBV28 and TRBJ2-7; the D is unclear. The CDR3 covers 16 residues. V gave up 3 bases and J gave up 4 bases, with 19 bases separating them. Germline V gene data show CDR1 as MDHEN and CDR2 as SYDVKM.

This clone turned up a few times. The chain is built from TRBV7-2 and TRBJ2-5; weak D call: TRBD2 (5 bases). This CDR3 has 13 amino acids. The germline V gene has CDR1 SGHTA and CDR2 FQGNSA. Trimming took off 6 bases at V and 3 bases at J, with 11 bases between the two ends. The CDR3 coding sequence is TGTGCCAGCAGGAGACGGGGAGAAGAGACCCAGTACTTC. Its translation is CASRRRGEETQYF.

V gene TRBV18 combines with J gene TRBJ2-1; 8 bases are shared with TRBD2. The CDR3 is 14 residues long. The germline V gene encodes CDR1 KGHSH and CDR2 LQKENI. The trim removed 6 bases at V and 1 base at J, leaving 2 bases unmatched. The CDR3 DNA reads as TGTGCCAGCTCCGGGACTAGTTCCTACAATGAGCAGTTCTTC. Encoded protein: CASSGTSSYNEQFF.

This clone has a handful of counts. The chain carries TRBV4-3 and TRBJ1-6; tentative D call: TRBD1 (6 bases). The V gene lost 2 bases and the J gene lost 6 bases, with 14 bases spanning the gap. There are 16 residues in the CDR3. Germline V gives CDR1 LGHNA, CDR2 YSLEER. This CDR3 reads CASSQQGFPPNSPLHF. Here the CDR3 DNA reads TGCGCCAGCAGCCAACAGGGGTTCCCTCCTAATTCACCCCTCCACTTT.

The rearrangement links TRBV19 to TRBJ2-3, with 12 bases matching TRBD2. There are 15 residues in the CDR3. CDR1 LNHDA and CDR2 SQIVND come from the germline V gene (reference sequence). J was trimmed by 3 bases and V by 10 bases; bases with no gene match: 8. CDR3 region: CATRTSGVGTDTQYF. The DNA of the CDR3 is TGTGCCACCAGGACTAGCGGGGTTGGAACAGATACGCAGTATTTT.

This chain uses TRBV10-2 with TRBJ1-2; possible D gene TRBD1, 5 bases. This CDR3 contains 16 residues. Trimming left V 3 bases short and J 6 bases short, with 20 bases between. Germline-derived CDR1 and CDR2 are WSHSY and SAAADI. The CDR3 spells CASSDWQGGLYHGYTF. As DNA, the CDR3 is TGCGCCAGCAGTGATTGGCAGGGCGGTCTATACCATGGCTACACCTTC.